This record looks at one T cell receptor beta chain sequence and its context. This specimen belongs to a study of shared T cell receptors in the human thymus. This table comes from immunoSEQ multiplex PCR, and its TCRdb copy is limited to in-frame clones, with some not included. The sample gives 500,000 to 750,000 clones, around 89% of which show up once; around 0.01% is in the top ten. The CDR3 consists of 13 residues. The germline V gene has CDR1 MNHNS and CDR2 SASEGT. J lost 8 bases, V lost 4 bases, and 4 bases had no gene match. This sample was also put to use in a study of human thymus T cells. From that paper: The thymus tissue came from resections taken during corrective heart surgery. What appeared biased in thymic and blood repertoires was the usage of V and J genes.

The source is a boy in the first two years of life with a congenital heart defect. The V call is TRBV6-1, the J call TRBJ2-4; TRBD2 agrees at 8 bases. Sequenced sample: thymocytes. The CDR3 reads CASSGGGRYIQYF. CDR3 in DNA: TGTGCCAGCAGTGGGGGCGGGAGGTACATTCAGTACTTC.